A single sample is the source of the 26 T cell receptor beta chains below, sequenced in a study of OX40 agonist ivuxolimab in advanced cancers. The library came from the immunoSEQ multiplex PCR assay. TCRdb carries this immuneACCESS record with in-frame sequences only. Its versions omit some clonotypes, under half of them owing to an unresolved V gene in the studies checked, with the rest unexplained. Present in this sample are tens of thousands of clones, more than 85% of which were seen just once. The top ten clonotypes cover about 0.58% of the sample. The material was CD4+ or CD8+ T cells sorted from blood, obtained in a trial of the OX40 agonist ivuxolimab. These receptors were collected from an adult with an advanced solid tumor such as melanoma, head and neck, liver or kidney cancer.

V usage is TRBV6-1 and J usage is TRBJ1-1; 7 nucleotides align to TRBD1. The CDR3 is 16 amino acids. Per germline, CDR1 MNHNS and CDR2 SASEGT. The V gene end was trimmed by 3 bases and the J gene end by 1 base; junction bases not matched to a gene: 8. CDR3 loop: CASSEGRGFPNTEAFF. As DNA, the CDR3 is TGTGCCAGCAGTGAGGGCAGGGGGTTCCCGAACACTGAAGCTTTCTTT.

The chain carries TRBV18 and TRBJ2-5; D uncertain. This CDR3 contains 13 residues. V was shortened by 5 bases and J by 2 bases, with 9 bases between the two germline ends. CDR1 and CDR2 (germline): KGHSH, LQKENI. The CDR3 DNA reads TGTGCCAGCTCAATTAGGGCGCAAGAGACCCAGTACTTC. Translation: CASSIRAQETQYF.

This clone was found a few times. The J gene is TRBJ2-7, the V gene TRBV19; the D gene is possibly TRBD2 (6 bases). CDR1 is LNHDA, CDR2 SQIVND, per germline (reference sequence). This CDR3 contains 12 residues. Trimming stripped 6 bases from V and 4 bases from J, with 10 bases between. CDR3: CASSGSGYEQYF. For the CDR3, the DNA is TGTGCCAGTAGCGGGAGCGGGTACGAGCAGTACTTC.

The rearrangement uses TRBV5-4 and TRBJ2-5, with 8 bases that match TRBD2. The CDR3 loop spans 15 amino acids. In germline, CDR1 is SGHNT, CDR2 YYREEE (reference sequence). V gave up 4 bases and J gave up 1 base; unmatched junction bases: 6. CDR3 DNA sequence: TGTGCCAGCAGCACTCCCGGGACTAGCCAAGAGACCCAGTACTTC. Its protein is CASSTPGTSQETQYF.

Here the CDR3 reads CASHRRNTEAFF. The CDR3, as DNA: TGTGCCAGTCACCGAAGGAACACTGAAGCTTTCTTT. The V call is TRBV6-1, the J call TRBJ1-1; no clear D gene. The germline gives CDR1 MNHNS, CDR2 SASEGT. The CDR3 contains 12 residues. V lost 9 bases and J 1 base, leaving 9 bases between the germline ends.

The CDR3 sequence: CASSGGQVMPYEQYF. The CDR3 DNA follows: TGTGCCAGCAGCGGCGGACAGGTGATGCCCTACGAGCAGTACTTC. The V gene is TRBV5-4, the J gene TRBJ2-7; 7 nucleotides match TRBD1. The CDR3 length is 15 residues. Trimming removed 4 bases from V and 2 bases from J; junction bases left unmatched: 9. CDR1 and CDR2 from the germline V gene are SGHNT and YYREEE (reference sequence).

CDR3 in DNA: TGTGCCAGCAGTGCACAGTCCTATGGCTACACCTTC. Its translation is CASSAQSYGYTF. The chain couples TRBV6-1 to TRBJ1-2; the D is unclear. This CDR3 has 12 residues. Germline assignment: CDR1 MNHNS and CDR2 SASEGT. With 4 bases removed from V and 4 bases from J, the gap between germline ends came to 7 bases.

The chain has TRBV5-1 and TRBJ2-3, with 8 positions matching TRBD1. This CDR3 has 15 amino acids. Germline V gives CDR1 SGHRS, CDR2 YFSETQ. V was pared by 4 bases and J by 2 bases, with 6 bases of the junction left unmatched. This CDR3 is CASSPGQENTDTQYF. Here the CDR3 DNA reads TGCGCCAGCAGCCCGGGACAGGAAAACACAGATACGCAGTATTTT. Filled out from reference TRBV5-1 and TRBJ2-3, the complete variable domain reads KAGVTQTPRYLIKTRGQQVTLSCSPISGHRSVSWYQQTPGQGLQFLFEYFSETQRNKGNFPGRFSGRQFSNSRSEMNVSTLELGDSALYLCASSPGQENTDTQYFGPGTRLTVL.

The chain employs TRBV7-2 and TRBJ1-5; possibly TRBD1 for D (5 bases). The CDR3 runs 16 residues. The V and J ends lost 1 base and 4 bases respectively, with 14 bases between them. Germline CDR1 SGHTA, CDR2 FQGNSA. The CDR3 coding sequence is TGTGCCAGCAGCTTAGAAGGAGGGGCAGGGAATCAGCCCCAGCATTTT. Its protein is CASSLEGGAGNQPQHF.

V gene TRBV10-3 combines with J gene TRBJ2-6; D remains ambiguous. The CDR3 loop spans 14 amino acids. The V end was cut by 6 bases, the J end by 0 bases, with 6 bases between. In germline, CDR1 is ENHRY, CDR2 SYGVKD. The CDR3 coding sequence is TGTGCCATCAGAGACACCTCTGGGGCCAACGTCCTGACTTTC. It encodes CAIRDTSGANVLTF.

The rearrangement uses TRBV28 and TRBJ1-5; no definite D call. The ends were cut back, 6 bases at V and 3 bases at J, with 12 bases in the middle. The CDR3 loop spans 14 amino acids. The germline V gene encodes CDR1 MDHEN and CDR2 SYDVKM. CDR3 loop: CASSIRVNNQPQHF. In DNA, the CDR3 is TGTGCCAGCAGCATCCGGGTAAACAATCAGCCCCAGCATTTT. Full variable domain (missing parts from reference TRBV28 and TRBJ1-5): DVKVTQSSRYLVKRTGEKVFLECVQDMDHENMFWYRQDPGLGLRLIYFSYDVKMKEKGDIPEGYSVSREKKERFSLILESASTNQTSMYLCASSIRVNNQPQHFGDGTRLSIL.

This clone was found once. The genes are TRBV5-6 and TRBJ2-2, with D perhaps matching TRBD2 (6 bases). Germline-derived CDR1 and CDR2 are SGHDT and YYEEEE. CDR3 size: 14 residues. V shed 5 bases and J shed 4 bases, with 12 bases lying between them. The CDR3, as DNA: TGTGCCAGCAGTCGGGACTCATTCACCGGGGAGCTGTTTTTT. This encodes CASSRDSFTGELFF.

V usage is TRBV5-4 and J usage is TRBJ2-5; 7 positions match TRBD1. The CDR3 runs to 16 residues. J was trimmed by 1 base and V by 0 bases; bases with no gene match: 6. Germline-derived CDR1 and CDR2 are SGHNT and YYREEE (reference sequence). The CDR3 nucleotides read TGTGCCAGCAGCTTGGGAGGGGGCAGTCCCCAAGAGACCCAGTACTTC. This codes for CASSLGGGSPQETQYF.

This clone was seen only once. The J gene is TRBJ2-7, the V gene TRBV4-2, with 10 bases identical to TRBD2. The CDR3 is 16 amino acids. CDR1 is LGHNA, CDR2 YNFKEQ, per germline. The J segment lost 0 bases and the V segment lost 5 bases, leaving 7 bases of the junction unmatched. The CDR3 bases are TGTGCCAGCAGCTTAGGCAGCGGGAGGGGCTCCTACGAGCAGTACTTC. This codes for CASSLGSGRGSYEQYF.

This chain joins TRBV2 and TRBJ2-2, with D maybe TRBD1 (6 bases). The CDR3 contains 14 residues. Trimming cost V 5 bases and J 1 base, with 8 bases left between them. Germline V gene lookup returns CDR1 SNHLY and CDR2 FYNNEI. CDR3 in DNA: TGTGCCAGCAGTCCGGGACAGAACACCGGGGAGCTGTTTTTT. Encoded protein: CASSPGQNTGELFF.

This clone was observed a handful of times. The chain recombines TRBV11-2 with TRBJ2-5; tentatively, D is TRBD2 (6 bases). This CDR3 spans 17 amino acids. With 4 bases removed from V and 4 bases from J, the gap between germline ends came to 22 bases. The germline gives CDR1 SGHAT, CDR2 FQNNGV. The CDR3 loop reads CASSSNRETPLGETQYF. The CDR3 DNA reads TGTGCCAGCAGCTCGAACCGGGAGACCCCCTTGGGAGAGACCCAGTACTTC.

The chain joins TRBV30 to TRBJ2-5; no clear D gene. Trimming cost V 3 bases and J 2 bases, with 7 bases left between them. Germline V gene sequence: CDR1 GTSNPN, CDR2 SVGIG (reference sequence). The CDR3 is 12 residues long. The CDR3 loop reads CAWSQIQETQYF. CDR3 bases: TGTGCCTGGAGCCAGATTCAAGAGACCCAGTACTTC.

The chain couples TRBV7-2 to TRBJ2-7; 7 nucleotides match TRBD1. CDR1 and CDR2 (germline): SGHTA, FQGNSA. The CDR3 runs to 14 residues. V lost 3 bases, J lost 3 bases, and 5 bases stayed unmatched. In DNA form, the CDR3 reads TGTGCCAGCAGCTTTATTTCAGGGGGCTACGAGCAGTACTTC. Protein product: CASSFISGGYEQYF.

The chain carries TRBV27 and TRBJ2-7, with D hard to call. The CDR3 is made up of 11 amino acids. V was pared by 5 bases and J by 0 bases, with 2 bases between. Germline V gene data show CDR1 as MNHEY and CDR2 as SMNVEV (reference sequence). As DNA, the CDR3 is TGTGCCAGCAGTCCCTCCTACGAGCAGTACTTC. Translating gives CASSPSYEQYF.

This chain connects TRBV30 to TRBJ2-5; D tentatively fits TRBD1 or TRBD2 (5 bases each). Per the germline V gene, CDR1 is GTSNPN and CDR2 is SVGIG (reference sequence). The CDR3 length is 12 residues. Trimming removed 5 bases at V and 0 bases at J, with 7 bases between. CDR3 in amino acids: CAWGGDQETQYF. CDR3 DNA: TGTGCCTGGGGGGGAGACCAAGAGACCCAGTACTTC.

This rearrangement joins TRBV6-4 to TRBJ2-3; 9 bases agree with TRBD2. From germline, CDR1 is MRHNA and CDR2 SNTAGT. The CDR3 loop spans 16 amino acids. Trimming took 5 bases from V and 2 from J; bases not matched to a gene: 8. The DNA for the CDR3 is TGTGCCAGCAGTTCTATAGCGGGGGCGCCCACAGATACGCAGTATTTT. It codes for CASSSIAGAPTDTQYF.

V usage is TRBV28 and J usage is TRBJ2-1; D not certain. The V end was cut by 2 bases, the J end by 7 bases, with 9 bases between. Germline loops: CDR1 MDHEN, CDR2 SYDVKM. The CDR3 spans 13 residues. CDR3 nucleotide sequence: TGTGCCAGCAGTTTAATTTCTGTGAATGAGCAGTTCTTC. Translated: CASSLISVNEQFF.

The rearrangement joins TRBV30 to TRBJ2-2; 9 nucleotides line up with TRBD1. The CDR3 totals 15 residues. Germline lookup yields CDR1 GTSNPN and CDR2 SVGIG (reference sequence). The V gene end was trimmed by 0 bases and the J gene end by 6 bases; junction bases not matched to a gene: 5. CDR3 amino acids: CAWSVATGGPGELFF. The CDR3 DNA follows: TGTGCCTGGAGTGTAGCGACAGGGGGTCCCGGGGAGCTGTTTTTT. Full variable domain (rest looked up from reference TRBV30 and TRBJ2-2): SQTIHQWPATLVQPVGSPLSLECTVEGTSNPNLYWYRQAAGRGLQLLFYSVGIGQISSEVPQNLSASRPQDRQFILSSKKLLLSDSGFYLCAWSVATGGPGELFFGEGSRLTVL.

The J gene is TRBJ2-1, the V gene TRBV5-1; TRBD2 agrees at 12 bases. Losses at the gene ends were 4 bases for V and 8 bases for J; bases not matched to a gene: 7. The CDR3 is 15 amino acids. Germline lookup yields CDR1 SGHRS and CDR2 YFSETQ. The CDR3 region is CASSQLAGGGHEQFF. In nucleotides, the CDR3 is TGCGCCAGCAGCCAACTAGCGGGGGGCGGACATGAGCAGTTCTTC.

The J gene is TRBJ2-7, the V gene TRBV6-5; maybe TRBD1 (6 bases). V lost 10 bases, J lost 7 bases, and 23 bases lay in between. There are 14 residues in the CDR3. Germline V gene sequence: CDR1 MNHEY, CDR2 SVGAGI. Here the CDR3 reads CAISPGHPSGEQYF. As DNA, the CDR3 is TGTGCCATCTCGCCGGGACATCCATCGGGAGAGCAGTACTTC.

This chain links TRBV5-1 with TRBJ2-2; no clear D gene. The V gene's germline CDR1 is SGHRS and CDR2 YFSETQ. The CDR3 is made up of 14 amino acids. The V end lost 0 bases, the J end lost 2 bases, and 5 bases lay between the germline ends. In DNA form, the CDR3 reads TGCGCCAGCAGCTTGGAACATAACACCGGGGAGCTGTTTTTT. The encoded protein is CASSLEHNTGELFF.